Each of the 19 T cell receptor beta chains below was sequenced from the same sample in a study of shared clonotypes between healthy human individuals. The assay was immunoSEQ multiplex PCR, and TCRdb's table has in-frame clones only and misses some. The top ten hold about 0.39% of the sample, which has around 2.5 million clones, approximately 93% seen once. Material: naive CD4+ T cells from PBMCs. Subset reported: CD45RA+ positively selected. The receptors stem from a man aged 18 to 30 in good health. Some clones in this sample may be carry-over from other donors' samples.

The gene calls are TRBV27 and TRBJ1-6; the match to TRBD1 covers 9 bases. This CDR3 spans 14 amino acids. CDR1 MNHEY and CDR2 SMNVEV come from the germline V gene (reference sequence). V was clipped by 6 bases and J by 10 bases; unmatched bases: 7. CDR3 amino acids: CASSSGQGWSPLHF. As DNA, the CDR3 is TGTGCCAGCAGCTCGGGACAGGGCTGGTCACCCCTCCACTTT.

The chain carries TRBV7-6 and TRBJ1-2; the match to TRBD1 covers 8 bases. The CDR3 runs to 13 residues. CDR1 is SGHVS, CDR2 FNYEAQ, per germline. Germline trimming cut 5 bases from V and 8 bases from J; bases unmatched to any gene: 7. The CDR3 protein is CASSPSTGVGYTF. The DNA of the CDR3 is TGTGCCAGCAGCCCGTCGACAGGGGTGGGCTACACCTTC.

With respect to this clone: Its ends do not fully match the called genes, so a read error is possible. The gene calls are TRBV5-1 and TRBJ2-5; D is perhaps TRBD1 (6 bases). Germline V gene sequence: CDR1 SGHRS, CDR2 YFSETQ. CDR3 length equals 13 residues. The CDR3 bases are TGCGCCAGCATCTTGCCAGGGGAAGAGACCCAGTACTTC. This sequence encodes CASILPGEETQYF.

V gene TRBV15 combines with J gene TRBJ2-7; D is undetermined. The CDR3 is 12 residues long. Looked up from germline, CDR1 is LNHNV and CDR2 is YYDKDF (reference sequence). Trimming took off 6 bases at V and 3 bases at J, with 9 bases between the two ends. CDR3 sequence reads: CATSRPRYEQYF. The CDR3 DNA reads TGTGCCACCAGTAGACCCCGCTACGAGCAGTACTTC.

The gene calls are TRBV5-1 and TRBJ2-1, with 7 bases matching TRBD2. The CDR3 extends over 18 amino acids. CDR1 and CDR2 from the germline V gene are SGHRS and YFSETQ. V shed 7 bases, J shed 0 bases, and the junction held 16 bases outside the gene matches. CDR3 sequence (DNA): TGCGCCAGCTGCTGGGGGAGCCTAGCGGCCCTCTCCTACAATGAGCAGTTCTTC. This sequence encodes CASCWGSLAALSYNEQFF.

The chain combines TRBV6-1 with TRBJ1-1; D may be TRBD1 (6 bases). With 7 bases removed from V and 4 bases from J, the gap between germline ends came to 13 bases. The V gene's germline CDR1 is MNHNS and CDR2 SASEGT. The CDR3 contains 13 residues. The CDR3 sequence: CASTVQGITEAFF. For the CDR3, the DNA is TGTGCCAGCACCGTACAGGGTATCACTGAAGCTTTCTTT.

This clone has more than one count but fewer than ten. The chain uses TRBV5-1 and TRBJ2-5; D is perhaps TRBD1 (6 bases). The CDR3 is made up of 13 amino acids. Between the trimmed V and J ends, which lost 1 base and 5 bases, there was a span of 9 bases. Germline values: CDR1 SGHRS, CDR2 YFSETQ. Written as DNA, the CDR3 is TGCGCCAGCAGCTTGTCAGGGGACGAGACCCAGTACTTC. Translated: CASSLSGDETQYF. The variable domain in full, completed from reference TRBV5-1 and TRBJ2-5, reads KAGVTQTPRYLIKTRGQQVTLSCSPISGHRSVSWYQQTPGQGLQFLFEYFSETQRNKGNFPGRFSGRQFSNSRSEMNVSTLELGDSALYLCASSLSGDETQYFGPGTRLLVL.

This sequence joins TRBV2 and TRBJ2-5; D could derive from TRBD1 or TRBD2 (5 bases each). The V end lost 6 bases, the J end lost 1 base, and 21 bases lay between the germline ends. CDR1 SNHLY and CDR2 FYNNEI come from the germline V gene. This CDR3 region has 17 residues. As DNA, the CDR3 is TGTGCCAGCAGGACCCTCACGACAGTGGGACGCCAAGAGACCCAGTACTTC. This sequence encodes CASRTLTTVGRQETQYF.

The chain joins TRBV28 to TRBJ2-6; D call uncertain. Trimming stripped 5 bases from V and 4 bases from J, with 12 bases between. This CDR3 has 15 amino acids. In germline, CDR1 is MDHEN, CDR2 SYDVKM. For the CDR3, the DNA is TGTGCCAGCAGTACCCTGCTCGGGGGGGCCAACGTCCTGACTTTC. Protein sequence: CASSTLLGGANVLTF.

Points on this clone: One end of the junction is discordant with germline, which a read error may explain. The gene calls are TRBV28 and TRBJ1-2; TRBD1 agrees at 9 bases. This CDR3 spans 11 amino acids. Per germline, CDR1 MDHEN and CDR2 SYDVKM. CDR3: CASSTGGYSLF. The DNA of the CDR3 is TGTGCCAGCAGTACAGGGGGCTACTCCCTCTTC.

Written as DNA, the CDR3 is TGTGCCAGCAGAGGACAGGGGCTTGCTAACTATGGCTACACCTTC. It specifies CASRGQGLANYGYTF. This rearrangement joins TRBV28 to TRBJ1-2, with 9 bases that match TRBD1. The CDR3 runs 15 residues. V was pared by 6 bases and J by 0 bases, with 5 bases of the junction left unmatched. In germline, CDR1 is MDHEN, CDR2 SYDVKM.

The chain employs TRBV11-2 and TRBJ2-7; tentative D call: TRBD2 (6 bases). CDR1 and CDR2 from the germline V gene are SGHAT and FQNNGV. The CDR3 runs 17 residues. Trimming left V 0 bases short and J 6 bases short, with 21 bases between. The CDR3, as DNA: TGTGCCAGCAGCTTAGATGTGGAGGGAGGATGGGCACGCGAGCAGTACTTC. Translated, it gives CASSLDVEGGWAREQYF.

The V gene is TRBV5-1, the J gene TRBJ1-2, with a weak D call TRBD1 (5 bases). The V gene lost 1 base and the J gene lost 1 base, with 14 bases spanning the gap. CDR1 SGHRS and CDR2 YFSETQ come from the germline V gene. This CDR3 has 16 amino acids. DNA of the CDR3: TGCGCCAGCAGCTTGCGCCAGGGTCGGGATAACTATGGCTACACCTTC. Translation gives CASSLRQGRDNYGYTF. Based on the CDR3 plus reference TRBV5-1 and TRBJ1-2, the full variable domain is KAGVTQTPRYLIKTRGQQVTLSCSPISGHRSVSWYQQTPGQGLQFLFEYFSETQRNKGNFPGRFSGRQFSNSRSEMNVSTLELGDSALYLCASSLRQGRDNYGYTFGSGTRLTVV.

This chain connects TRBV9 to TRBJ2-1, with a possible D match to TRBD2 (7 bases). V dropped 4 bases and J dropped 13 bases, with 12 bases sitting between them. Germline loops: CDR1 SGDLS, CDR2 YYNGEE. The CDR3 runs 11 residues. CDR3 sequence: CASSRGGEQFF. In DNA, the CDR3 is TGTGCCAGCAGCAGGGGGGGAGAACAGTTCTTC.

CDR3 nucleotides: TGCGCCAGCAGCGGGGGATGGGGCGAGCAGTACTTC. The encoded protein is CASSGGWGEQYF. The chain is built from TRBV5-1 and TRBJ2-7; D possibly uses TRBD1 or TRBD2 (5 bases each). Germline V gene lookup returns CDR1 SGHRS and CDR2 YFSETQ. The CDR3 loop spans 12 amino acids. Trimming pared 4 bases from V and 6 bases from J, leaving 11 bases between.

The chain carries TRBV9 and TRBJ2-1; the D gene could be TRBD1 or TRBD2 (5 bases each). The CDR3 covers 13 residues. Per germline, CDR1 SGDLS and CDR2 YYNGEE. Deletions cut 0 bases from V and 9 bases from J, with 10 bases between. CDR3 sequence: CASSVVGTAEQFF. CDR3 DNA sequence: TGTGCCAGCAGCGTAGTGGGGACGGCTGAGCAGTTCTTC. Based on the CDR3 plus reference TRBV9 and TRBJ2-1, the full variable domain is DSGVTQTPKHLITATGQRVTLRCSPRSGDLSVYWYQQSLDQGLQFLIQYYNGEERAKGNILERFSAQQFPDLHSELNLSSLELGDSALYFCASSVVGTAEQFFGPGTRLTVL.

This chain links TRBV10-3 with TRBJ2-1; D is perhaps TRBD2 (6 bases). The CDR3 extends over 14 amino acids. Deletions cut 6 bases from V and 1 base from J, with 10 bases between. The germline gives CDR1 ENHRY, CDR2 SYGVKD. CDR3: CAISWDSSYNEQFF. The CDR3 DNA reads TGTGCCATCAGCTGGGACTCGTCCTACAATGAGCAGTTCTTC.

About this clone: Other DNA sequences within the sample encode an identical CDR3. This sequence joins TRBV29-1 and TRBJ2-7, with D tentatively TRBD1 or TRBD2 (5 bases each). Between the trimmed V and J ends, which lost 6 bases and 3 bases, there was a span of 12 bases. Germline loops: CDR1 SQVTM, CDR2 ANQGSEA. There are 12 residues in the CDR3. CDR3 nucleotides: TGCAGCGTCGCCCGGGACGGCTACGAGCAGTACTTC. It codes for CSVARDGYEQYF.

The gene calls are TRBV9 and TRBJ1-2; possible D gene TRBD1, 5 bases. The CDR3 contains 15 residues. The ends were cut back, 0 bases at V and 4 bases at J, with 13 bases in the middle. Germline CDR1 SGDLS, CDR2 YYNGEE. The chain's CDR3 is CASSVGGGPSYGYTF. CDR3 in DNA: TGTGCCAGCAGCGTAGGTGGGGGACCGAGCTATGGCTACACCTTC. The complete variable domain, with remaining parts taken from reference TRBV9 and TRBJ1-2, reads DSGVTQTPKHLITATGQRVTLRCSPRSGDLSVYWYQQSLDQGLQFLIQYYNGEERAKGNILERFSAQQFPDLHSELNLSSLELGDSALYFCASSVGGGPSYGYTFGSGTRLTVV.